The following is a T cell receptor beta chain sequence with its context. The antigen is not known. This record comes from a study of cytotoxic CD8 clonotypes in ibrutinib-treated CLL. With V trimmed by 0 bases and J by 8 bases, 8 bases remained unmatched. The CDR3 totals 16 residues. Per germline, CDR1 MNHEY and CDR2 SMNVEV (reference sequence). Clones were read by immunoSEQ multiplex PCR, and TCRdb kept only the in-frame ones, dropping some. The data show over 75,000 clones, about 78% seen once. General study results and limits: Whereas clonality rose at ibrutinib response, it declined toward baseline at progression. Treatment left the uncommon public clonotypes either contracted or stable in frequency. Baseline levels of clonality went above those of age-matched healthy donors and moved with circulating CD8+ T-cell counts.

The sample consisted of PBMCs, taken after 12 months of ibrutinib treatment. The origin of this receptor is a human donor with chronic lymphocytic leukemia. The genes are TRBV27 and TRBJ2-1, with 9 bases lining up with TRBD2. The CDR3 DNA sequence: TGTGCCAGCAGTTTATCGCTAGCGGGGTTCGGGGATGAGCAGTTCTTC. Translated, it gives CASSLSLAGFGDEQFF.